Listed below are T cell receptor beta chains from one sample, sequenced in a study of T cell repertoires in cytomegalovirus infection. MiXCR, run by TCRdb on the reads, gives a single entry per CDR3 protein. The sample shows roughly 570,000 distinct CDR3 sequences, approximately 40% of them seen only once. No antigen is known for these receptors. The sample in question was cultured PBMCs, obtained from culture after CMV antigen stimulation. Receptor source: a human donor in good health (CMV status not recorded). Some clones in this sample may be carry-over from other donors' samples. Each CDR3 is given with its conserved first and last residue. Each record gives: D gene, J gene, CDR3 length, V gene, clone size, CDR3 protein, CDR3 DNA. A D gene is named only where the DNA matches it firmly. Clone sizes are given selectively: once, few, many, or a class where the clone is expanded.

d_gene: .; j_gene: TRBJ2-5; len: 13; v_gene: TRBV20-1; abundance: .; CDR3aa: CSARLAGMETQYF; CDR3nt: TGCAGTGCTAGATTGGCAGGGATGGAGACCCAGTACTTC
d_gene: .; j_gene: TRBJ1-2; len: 17; v_gene: TRBV18; abundance: once; CDR3aa: CASLPVSIGGPDYGYTF; CDR3nt: TGTGCCAGCTTACCTGTTTCGATCGGAGGCCCTGACTATGGCTACACCTTC
d_gene: .; j_gene: TRBJ2-1; len: 14; v_gene: TRBV2; abundance: .; CDR3aa: CASQQSETYNEQFF; CDR3nt: TGTGCCAGCCAGCAAAGCGAGACCTACAATGAGCAGTTCTTC
d_gene: TRBD2; j_gene: TRBJ2-7; len: 15; v_gene: TRBV6-2/TRBV6-3; abundance: few; CDR3aa: CASSRLAGVSYEQYF; CDR3nt: TGTGCCAGCAGTCGATTAGCGGGAGTCTCCTACGAGCAGTACTTC
d_gene: .; j_gene: TRBJ2-1; len: 14; v_gene: TRBV7-6; abundance: .; CDR3aa: CASSPLSTHNEQFF; CDR3nt: TGTGCCAGCAGCCCCCTTTCTACCCACAATGAGCAGTTCTTC
d_gene: .; j_gene: TRBJ1-1; len: 14; v_gene: TRBV7-9; abundance: .; CDR3aa: CASSRRGPTTEAFF; CDR3nt: TGTGCCAGCAGCCGCAGGGGTCCTACTACTGAAGCTTTCTTT
d_gene: .; j_gene: TRBJ2-3; len: 14; v_gene: TRBV9; abundance: .; CDR3aa: CASSVAGWGDTQYF; CDR3nt: TGTGCCAGCAGCGTAGCGGGGTGGGGAGATACGCAGTATTTT
d_gene: .; j_gene: TRBJ2-7; len: 12; v_gene: TRBV7-9; abundance: few; CDR3aa: CASGTDPYEQYF; CDR3nt: TGTGCCAGCGGGACGGACCCCTACGAGCAGTACTTC
d_gene: TRBD2; j_gene: TRBJ2-5; len: 13; v_gene: TRBV19; abundance: .; CDR3aa: CASRPGGRETQYF; CDR3nt: TGTGCCAGCCGTCCCGGCGGGAGGGAGACCCAGTACTTC
d_gene: TRBD2; j_gene: TRBJ2-1; len: 15; v_gene: TRBV2; abundance: .; CDR3aa: CASAPGLAGEGEQFF; CDR3nt: TGTGCCAGTGCTCCGGGACTAGCGGGAGAAGGGGAGCAGTTCTTC
d_gene: .; j_gene: TRBJ1-6; len: 17; v_gene: TRBV11-2; abundance: few; CDR3aa: CASSLSDGNSYNSPLHF; CDR3nt: TGTGCCAGCAGCTTATCGGACGGAAACTCCTATAATTCACCCCTCCACTTT
d_gene: .; j_gene: TRBJ1-6; len: 15; v_gene: TRBV20-1; abundance: .; CDR3aa: CSALRPQGEGSPLHF; CDR3nt: TGCAGTGCCCTACGCCCACAGGGAGAAGGGTCACCCCTCCACTTT
d_gene: TRBD1; j_gene: TRBJ2-1; len: 15; v_gene: TRBV7-2; abundance: few; CDR3aa: CASSGQGGAHNEQFF; CDR3nt: TGTGCCAGCAGCGGGCAAGGGGGCGCCCACAATGAGCAGTTCTTC
d_gene: TRBD1; j_gene: TRBJ1-6; len: 17; v_gene: TRBV27; abundance: few; CDR3aa: CASRTGQLSSYNSPLHF; CDR3nt: TGTGCCAGCCGGACAGGGCAATTGAGCTCCTATAATTCACCCCTCCACTTT
d_gene: .; j_gene: TRBJ1-6; len: 15; v_gene: TRBV20-1; abundance: .; CDR3aa: CSARERGLGNSPRHF; CDR3nt: TGCAGTGCTAGAGAACGGGGGCTCGGTAATTCACCCCGCCACTTT
d_gene: .; j_gene: TRBJ2-5; len: 14; v_gene: TRBV6-2/TRBV6-3; abundance: .; CDR3aa: CASRLWSYQETQYF; CDR3nt: TGTGCCAGCAGGCTCTGGAGCTACCAAGAGACCCAGTACTTC
d_gene: .; j_gene: TRBJ2-1; len: 14; v_gene: TRBV11-2; abundance: .; CDR3aa: CASSTRVHGSEQFF; CDR3nt: TGTGCCAGCAGCACCCGGGTGCACGGGAGTGAGCAGTTCTTC
d_gene: .; j_gene: TRBJ2-5; len: 14; v_gene: TRBV7-9; abundance: many; CDR3aa: CASSSLSSQETQYF; CDR3nt: TGTGCCAGCAGCTCCCTTAGCTCCCAAGAGACCCAGTACTTC
d_gene: .; j_gene: TRBJ2-3; len: 13; v_gene: TRBV7-2; abundance: .; CDR3aa: CASAFSGRGTQYF; CDR3nt: TGTGCCAGCGCGTTCTCCGGACGGGGTACGCAGTATTTT
d_gene: .; j_gene: TRBJ2-3; len: 16; v_gene: TRBV7-2; abundance: .; CDR3aa: CASSLVGGSSTDTQYF; CDR3nt: TGTGCCAGCAGCTTAGTCGGCGGGTCAAGCACAGATACGCAGTATTTT
d_gene: .; j_gene: TRBJ2-3; len: 15; v_gene: TRBV7-2; abundance: .; CDR3aa: CASSPSQYNKDTQYF; CDR3nt: TGTGCCAGCAGTCCAAGCCAATATAACAAAGATACGCAGTATTTT
d_gene: TRBD2; j_gene: TRBJ2-7; len: 16; v_gene: TRBV25-1; abundance: few; CDR3aa: CASSGGEGPFSYEQYF; CDR3nt: TGTGCCAGCAGTGGGGGGGAGGGCCCCTTCTCCTACGAGCAGTACTTC
d_gene: .; j_gene: TRBJ1-1; len: 14; v_gene: TRBV4-1; abundance: few; CDR3aa: CASSQSGQNTEAFF; CDR3nt: TGCGCCAGCAGCCAATCGGGACAAAACACTGAAGCTTTCTTT
d_gene: .; j_gene: TRBJ2-7; len: 15; v_gene: TRBV7-6; abundance: few; CDR3aa: CASSLDSGPDYEQYF; CDR3nt: TGTGCCAGCAGCTTAGATTCCGGACCAGACTACGAGCAGTACTTC
d_gene: .; j_gene: TRBJ2-4; len: 20; v_gene: TRBV5-1; abundance: once; CDR3aa: CASSLSTGTTFPVAKNIQYF; CDR3nt: TGCGCCAGCAGCTTGTCGACAGGCACGACCTTCCCCGTAGCCAAAAACATTCAGTACTTC
d_gene: .; j_gene: TRBJ2-1; len: 16; v_gene: TRBV7-2; abundance: few; CDR3aa: CASSRRGVKRDNEQFF; CDR3nt: TGTGCCAGCAGCCGCCGCGGGGTAAAGAGGGACAATGAGCAGTTCTTC
d_gene: .; j_gene: TRBJ1-1; len: 12; v_gene: TRBV25-1; abundance: .; CDR3aa: CASSEFGTEAFF; CDR3nt: TGTGCCAGCAGTGAATTTGGCACTGAAGCTTTCTTT
d_gene: .; j_gene: TRBJ2-7; len: 15; v_gene: TRBV7-2; abundance: .; CDR3aa: CASSSTRALRSEQYF; CDR3nt: TGTGCCAGCAGCTCTACCCGGGCCCTCCGGAGCGAGCAGTACTTC
d_gene: TRBD2; j_gene: TRBJ2-1; len: 14; v_gene: TRBV27; abundance: .; CDR3aa: CASSLGLVGNEQFF; CDR3nt: TGTGCCAGCAGCTTAGGACTAGTGGGCAATGAGCAGTTCTTC
d_gene: TRBD2; j_gene: TRBJ2-1; len: 19; v_gene: TRBV19; abundance: once; CDR3aa: CASSISVSWGLGKRNEQFF; CDR3nt: TGTGCCAGTAGTATATCAGTGTCATGGGGACTAGGGAAGCGCAATGAGCAGTTCTTC
d_gene: TRBD2; j_gene: TRBJ2-5; len: 15; v_gene: TRBV7-2; abundance: many; CDR3aa: CASSLNGGAGETQYF; CDR3nt: TGTGCCAGCAGCTTAAACGGGGGGGCAGGAGAGACCCAGTACTTC
d_gene: .; j_gene: TRBJ1-2; len: 12; v_gene: TRBV25-1; abundance: once; CDR3aa: CASSKGEYGYTF; CDR3nt: TGTGCCAGCAGTAAGGGGGAGTATGGCTACACCTTC